This T cell receptor beta chain originates from a study of blood T cell repertoires in COVID-19. Study details: The United States, Italy and Spain were the sources of the acute and convalescent COVID-19 samples.

Germline CDR1 SGHTA, CDR2 FQGNSA. V was pared by 5 bases and J by 4 bases, with 14 bases between. The CDR3 length is 14 residues. Original analysis: Estimation of nucleated cell counts was performed using reference gene primer amplification. Method: immunoSEQ multiplex PCR; TCRdb's copy keeps in-frame clones and lacks some. The D gene and trimming were derived from the DNA, and the V and J assignments and clone size from that table. The table lists around 300,000 clones, about 90% of them singletons. This TCR came from a woman younger than 35 with acute COVID-19. The V call is TRBV7-2, the J call TRBJ1-2; tentatively, D is TRBD1 (6 bases). The material sequenced was PBMCs or T cells enriched from blood (not recorded which). The CDR3 is CASSRERGAYGYTF. The CDR3 DNA is TGTGCCAGCAGCCGCGAACGGGGGGCCTATGGCTACACCTTC.